These 16 T cell receptor beta chains were all obtained from the same sample, sequenced in a study of control samples from healthy donors and cancer patients. TCRdb's copy holds only in-frame clones and misses some; the assay was immunoSEQ multiplex PCR. The sample shows approximately 170,000 clones, approximately 92% of them seen only once. Input material: blood. These receptors all come from a man aged 25 to 40 in good health.

The V call is TRBV27, the J call TRBJ2-2; D tentatively fits TRBD1 or TRBD2 (5 bases each). The V gene lost 10 bases and the J gene lost 1 base, with 13 bases spanning the gap. This CDR3 contains 14 residues. The germline V gene has CDR1 MNHEY and CDR2 SMNVEV (reference sequence). The CDR3 coding sequence is TGTGCCATCCGAGGGGAGCAGAACACCGGGGAGCTGTTTTTT. This translates into CAIRGEQNTGELFF.

J is TRBJ1-2 and V is TRBV6-2 or TRBV6-3; D is possibly TRBD1 (6 bases). The CDR3 covers 14 residues. Germline CDR1 reads MNHEY; CDR2 reads SVGEGT. The V end lost 2 bases, the J end lost 8 bases, and 15 bases lay between the germline ends. CDR3 nucleotide sequence: TGTGCCAGCAGTTACGGGGGGGCGCCTCGAGGCTACACCTTC. Its protein product is CASSYGGAPRGYTF.

This clone was recorded only once. This chain joins TRBV7-9 and TRBJ2-7, with TRBD1 identical over 8 bases. With 5 bases clipped from V and 6 bases from J, the junction kept 3 bases outside the gene matches. CDR3 length: 12 amino acids. Germline values: CDR1 SEHNR, CDR2 FQNEAQ (reference sequence). Here the CDR3 reads CASSLDRGEQYF. CDR3 in DNA: TGTGCCAGCAGCCTCGACAGGGGCGAGCAGTACTTC.

The rearrangement uses TRBV6-5 and TRBJ1-2; D gene ambiguous. The CDR3 consists of 13 residues. The germline V gene has CDR1 MNHEY and CDR2 SVGAGI. V lost 7 bases, J lost 4 bases, and 13 bases lay in between. DNA for the CDR3: TGTGCCAGCACCAGAACCGGGCTCTATGGCTACACCTTC. Amino acid sequence: CASTRTGLYGYTF.

This clone was counted once. The V gene is TRBV30, the J gene TRBJ1-2; 10 bases map to TRBD1. After removal of 3 bases from V and 7 bases from J, the junction contained 8 bases not matched to a gene. The CDR3 contains 14 residues. From germline, CDR1 is GTSNPN and CDR2 SVGIG (reference sequence). The CDR3: CAWSQTGGWSGYTF. Written as DNA, the CDR3 is TGTGCCTGGAGCCAGACAGGGGGCTGGTCTGGCTACACCTTC.

The CDR3 loop reads CASQTSGSSSYEQYF. DNA for the CDR3: TGTGCCAGCCAGACTAGCGGGAGTAGCTCCTACGAGCAGTACTTC. The V and J genes are TRBV28 and TRBJ2-7; 12 bases fit TRBD2. The length of the CDR3 is 15 residues. The V and J ends lost 8 bases and 0 bases, in that order; junction bases with no gene match: 5. Germline CDR1 is MDHEN and CDR2 is SYDVKM.

This rearrangement joins TRBV5-8 to TRBJ2-7, with 7 bases that match TRBD1. Germline V lookup: CDR1 SGHTS, CDR2 YDEGEE. The CDR3 loop spans 15 amino acids. Losses at the gene ends were 1 base for V and 4 bases for J; bases not matched to a gene: 8. The CDR3 DNA reads TGTGCCAGCAGCTTGTCCCACAGGGGTGGATACGAGCAGTACTTC. It codes for CASSLSHRGGYEQYF.

The V and J genes are TRBV27 and TRBJ2-1; TRBD2 matches at 13 bases. Germline V gives CDR1 MNHEY, CDR2 SMNVEV (reference sequence). This CDR3 comprises 14 residues. Germline trimming cut 5 bases from V and 12 bases from J; bases unmatched to any gene: 7. The CDR3 nucleotides read TGTGCCAGCAGTGGACTAGCGGGGGCCGGTGGGCAGTTCTTC. Translation: CASSGLAGAGGQFF.

The V call is TRBV29-1, the J call TRBJ2-5; 7 positions agree with TRBD2. After removal of 6 bases from V and 5 bases from J, the junction contained 9 bases not matched to a gene. CDR1 SQVTM and CDR2 ANQGSEA come from the germline V gene. This CDR3 is built from 13 residues. The CDR3 DNA is TGCAGCGTCGACGGCGGGAGCCGGGAGACCCAGTACTTC. It specifies CSVDGGSRETQYF.

This chain links TRBV11-3 with TRBJ2-7; 8 bases align to TRBD1. The CDR3 runs 18 residues. The germline CDR1 and CDR2 sequences are SGHNT and YENEEA. Trimming at V came to 0 bases and at J to 6 bases, leaving 16 bases not matched to a gene. This CDR3 is CASSLDRFRGGQGREQYF. CDR3 nucleotide sequence: TGTGCCAGCAGCTTAGATCGCTTTAGGGGAGGACAGGGACGCGAGCAGTACTTC.

The CDR3 region is CASSLGLAGGYEQYF. CDR3 in DNA: TGTGCCAGCAGCTTGGGCCTAGCGGGGGGTTACGAGCAGTACTTC. V is TRBV11-2 and J is TRBJ2-7; 11 bases line up with TRBD2. Trimming at V came to 3 bases and at J to 4 bases, leaving 5 bases not matched to a gene. Germline CDR1 and CDR2: SGHAT and FQNNGV. The CDR3 sequence is 15 residues long.

This clone has just one count. The chain uses TRBV28 and TRBJ2-5, with 14 bases lining up with TRBD2. Unmatched junction bases numbered 20, after V lost 3 bases and J lost 5 bases. Per the germline V gene, CDR1 is MDHEN and CDR2 is SYDVKM. This CDR3 region has 21 residues. CDR3 amino acids: CASSFSRRGAGLAGELETQYF. CDR3 coding DNA: TGTGCCAGCAGTTTTAGTCGAAGGGGGGCGGGACTAGCGGGAGAATTGGAGACCCAGTACTTC. The entire variable domain, with the rest obtained from reference TRBV28 and TRBJ2-5, is as follows: DVKVTQSSRYLVKRTGEKVFLECVQDMDHENMFWYRQDPGLGLRLIYFSYDVKMKEKGDIPEGYSVSREKKERFSLILESASTNQTSMYLCASSFSRRGAGLAGELETQYFGPGTRLLVL.

This rearrangement joins TRBV9 to TRBJ1-5; D might be TRBD1 (5 bases). Germline loops: CDR1 SGDLS, CDR2 YYNGEE. Trimming removed 0 bases at V and 0 bases at J, with 7 bases between. The CDR3 extends over 15 amino acids. DNA for the CDR3: TGTGCCAGCAGCGTAGGTGACAGTAGCAATCAGCCCCAGCATTTT. Its protein is CASSVGDSSNQPQHF.

Only a few counts were recorded for this clone. This chain links TRBV2 with TRBJ1-1; D remains unclear. Germline V gene sequence: CDR1 SNHLY, CDR2 FYNNEI. The CDR3 covers 12 residues. Trimming left V 10 bases short and J 2 bases short, with 11 bases between. The CDR3 coding sequence is TGTGCCACAATAACCAGAAACACTGAAGCTTTCTTT. It yields the protein CATITRNTEAFF.

The chain joins TRBV11-2 to TRBJ2-7; 8 nucleotides match TRBD1. The germline CDR1 and CDR2 sequences are SGHAT and FQNNGV. V shed 4 bases and J 6 bases; nucleotides not matched to a gene: 8. The CDR3 covers 14 residues. CDR3 sequence (DNA): TGTGCCAGCAGCTCTATGGACAGGGCCTCCGAGCAGTACTTC. Amino acids: CASSSMDRASEQYF.

The chain uses TRBV10-3 and TRBJ1-1, with D tentatively TRBD1 (6 bases). Trimming removed 10 bases from V and 1 base from J, with 13 bases in between. This CDR3 spans 13 amino acids. CDR1 and CDR2 from the germline V gene are ENHRY and SYGVKD. The CDR3 loop reads CATPDRWNTEAFF. The DNA for the CDR3 is TGTGCCACGCCAGACAGGTGGAACACTGAAGCTTTCTTT.